Following are 10 T cell receptor beta chains from one sample sequenced in a study of T cells in Graves' hyperthyroidism and ophthalmopathy. Amplified TCR beta CDR3 regions came from RNA transcripts. HTBI primers drove first-round RT-PCR of the TCR CDR3. From the multiplex PCR reads, TCRdb called clonotypes with MiXCR, one entry per CDR3 protein. Of about 640,000 distinct CDR3 sequences listed, less than 25% were seen once; the top ten hold over 30%. Sequenced: blood. These receptors were taken from a man aged 25 to 40 with Graves' ophthalmopathy.

The chain is built from TRBV4-1 and TRBJ1-5; no clear D gene. Germline CDR1 MGHRA, CDR2 YSYEKL. The CDR3 loop spans 14 amino acids. The V end lost 2 bases, the J end lost 6 bases, and 11 bases lay between the germline ends. In nucleotides, the CDR3 is TGCGCCAGCAGCCAATCACGCCAAGGTCAGCCCCAGCATTTT. Its translation: CASSQSRQGQPQHF.

The rearrangement links TRBV24-1 to TRBJ2-7; 7 bases map to TRBD1. Trimming removed 7 bases from V and 3 bases from J; junction bases left unmatched: 11. The CDR3 consists of 15 residues. Germline V gene lookup returns CDR1 KGHDR and CDR2 SFDVKD. In nucleotides, the CDR3 is TGTGCCACCAGCCCTGGACAGGCCAAGATCTACGAGCAGTACTTC. It yields the protein CATSPGQAKIYEQYF.

This chain uses TRBV4-2 with TRBJ2-1; 7 bases are shared with TRBD2. Germline V CDR1 and CDR2: LGHNA, YNFKEQ. The CDR3 consists of 16 residues. Losses at the gene ends were 3 bases for V and 2 bases for J; bases not matched to a gene: 7. The CDR3 protein is CASSHLAGVAYNEQFF. CDR3 in DNA: TGTGCCAGCAGCCATTTAGCGGGTGTCGCCTACAATGAGCAGTTCTTC.

The chain combines TRBV19 with TRBJ1-2; D not certain. The V end lost 6 bases, the J end lost 8 bases, and 19 bases lay between the germline ends. The CDR3 loop spans 14 amino acids. Germline-derived CDR1 and CDR2 are LNHDA and SQIVND (reference sequence). The DNA of the CDR3 is TGTGCCAGTAGCCCTGGAGTAGGGCCAGTGGGCTACACCTTC. Encoded protein: CASSPGVGPVGYTF.

The sample holds many counts of this clonotype. The chain uses TRBV3-1 and TRBJ2-2; perhaps TRBD2 as D (6 bases). CDR1 is LGHDT, CDR2 YNNKEL, per germline (reference sequence). The CDR3 is made up of 18 amino acids. Trimming took off 2 bases at V and 2 bases at J, with 18 bases between the two ends. In DNA, the CDR3 is TGTGCCAGCAGCCAATCGGGGCTCGGGAGTTATAACACCGGGGAGCTGTTTTTT. Translating gives CASSQSGLGSYNTGELFF.

The rearrangement links TRBV28 to TRBJ2-1; 10 bases match TRBD2. After removal of 1 base from V and 5 bases from J, the junction contained 20 bases not matched to a gene. This CDR3 spans 21 amino acids. The germline CDR1 and CDR2 sequences are MDHEN and SYDVKM. This CDR3 is CASSLLGGLFFSSGSDNEQFF. Here the CDR3 DNA reads TGTGCCAGCAGTTTATTAGGGGGGTTGTTCTTCTCTAGCGGGAGCGACAATGAGCAGTTCTTC.

This clonotype was seen a handful of times. This chain uses TRBV29-1 with TRBJ2-2; TRBD2 matches at 7 bases. The CDR3 runs to 13 residues. V trimming: 5 bases; J trimming: 4 bases; junction bases outside the gene matches: 4. From germline, CDR1 is SQVTM and CDR2 ANQGSEA. CDR3 nucleotide sequence: TGCAGCGTTACTCGCGGGAGCACCGGGGAGCTGTTTTTT. Translating it yields CSVTRGSTGELFF.

V is TRBV18 and J is TRBJ2-7; D not certain. The V end was cut by 6 bases, the J end by 3 bases, with 12 bases between. Germline CDR1 is KGHSH and CDR2 is LQKENI. This CDR3 spans 13 amino acids. CDR3 DNA sequence: TGTGCCAGCTCCCTCGACATGTTCTACGAGCAGTACTTC. Its protein product is CASSLDMFYEQYF.

V is TRBV6-2 or TRBV6-3 and J is TRBJ2-3; D may be TRBD1 or TRBD2 (5 bases each). The CDR3 contains 13 residues. Germline CDR1 MNHEY, CDR2 SVGEGT. Deletions cut 5 bases from V and 3 bases from J, with 9 bases between. CDR3 protein: CASSRDQTDTQYF. CDR3 nucleotide sequence: TGTGCCAGCAGTCGGGACCAGACAGATACGCAGTATTTT.

Only a few counts were recorded for this clonotype. CDR3 DNA sequence: TGTGCCTGGAGTTCCGGGACAGGAGGAAACACCATATATTTT. Encoded protein: CAWSSGTGGNTIYF. This chain joins TRBV30 and TRBJ1-3, with 8 bases matching TRBD1. CDR1 and CDR2 from the germline V gene are GTSNPN and SVGIG (reference sequence). The CDR3 runs to 14 residues. V gave up 2 bases and J gave up 4 bases; unmatched junction bases: 4.